A selection of T cell receptor beta chains follows, all from one sample in a study of blood T cell repertoires in COVID-19. Measured with immunoSEQ multiplex PCR; TCRdb has only the in-frame clones, and not every one. The repertoire holds some 190,000 clones, with 89% as singletons. Sequencing was done on a sample of PBMCs or T cells enriched from blood (not recorded which). The source of these receptors is a middle-aged woman with acute COVID-19. The CDR3 runs from the conserved cysteine through the conserved F or W. Each record gives: D gene, clone size, J gene, V gene, CDR3 protein, CDR3 DNA. A D gene is named only where the DNA matches it firmly. Clone size, where shown, is once, few, many, or a class for clones that have expanded.

d_gene: .
abundance: .
j_gene: TRBJ2-3
v_gene: TRBV6-5
CDR3aa: CASSYGFGGSTDTQYF
CDR3nt: TGTGCCAGCAGTTACGGCTTCGGAGGATCCACAGATACGCAGTATTTT

d_gene: TRBD2
abundance: .
j_gene: TRBJ2-2
v_gene: TRBV19
CDR3aa: CASSMGSSGIVNTGELFF
CDR3nt: TGTGCCAGTAGTATGGGGTCTAGCGGGATCGTGAACACCGGGGAGCTGTTTTTT

d_gene: TRBD1
abundance: .
j_gene: TRBJ1-4
v_gene: TRBV3-1/TRBV3-2
CDR3aa: CASSQNTGGEKLFF
CDR3nt: TGTGCCAGCAGCCAAAACACAGGGGGTGAAAAACTGTTTTTT

d_gene: TRBD2
abundance: .
j_gene: TRBJ2-1
v_gene: TRBV25-1
CDR3aa: CASSVGTSGAVNEQFF
CDR3nt: TGTGCCAGCAGTGTCGGGACTAGCGGGGCCGTCAATGAGCAGTTCTTC

d_gene: .
abundance: .
j_gene: TRBJ1-4
v_gene: TRBV28
CDR3aa: CASSAYPGTSRNEKLFF
CDR3nt: TGTGCCAGCAGTGCCTATCCCGGGACTTCCAGGAATGAAAAACTGTTTTTT

d_gene: .
abundance: once
j_gene: TRBJ2-1
v_gene: TRBV28
CDR3aa: CASSSDTYYNEQFF
CDR3nt: TGTGCCAGCAGTTCGGACACCTACTACAATGAGCAGTTCTTC

d_gene: .
abundance: .
j_gene: TRBJ1-3
v_gene: TRBV29-1
CDR3aa: CSVREAGNTIYF
CDR3nt: TGCAGCGTTCGGGAGGCTGGAAACACCATATATTTT

d_gene: .
abundance: .
j_gene: TRBJ1-2
v_gene: TRBV18
CDR3aa: CASSPRVVTDDGYTF
CDR3nt: TGTGCCAGCTCACCACGAGTCGTGACAGATGATGGCTACACCTTC

d_gene: .
abundance: .
j_gene: TRBJ2-1
v_gene: TRBV3-1/TRBV3-2
CDR3aa: CASSQGGTGLNNEQFF
CDR3nt: TGTGCCAGCAGCCAAGGAGGTACGGGGTTGAACAATGAGCAGTTCTTC

d_gene: .
abundance: .
j_gene: TRBJ2-1
v_gene: TRBV7-9
CDR3aa: CASSRTEGNEQFF
CDR3nt: TGTGCCAGCAGCCGGACCGAGGGCAATGAGCAGTTCTTC

d_gene: TRBD2
abundance: once
j_gene: TRBJ2-3
v_gene: TRBV5-5
CDR3aa: CASSSRTSGGSTDTQYF
CDR3nt: TGTGCCAGCAGCTCACGAACTAGCGGGGGGAGCACAGATACGCAGTATTTT

d_gene: TRBD2
abundance: .
j_gene: TRBJ2-1
v_gene: TRBV14
CDR3aa: CASSRGLAFTYNEQFF
CDR3nt: TGTGCCAGCAGCCGAGGACTAGCCTTTACCTACAATGAGCAGTTCTTC

d_gene: TRBD2
abundance: .
j_gene: TRBJ2-1
v_gene: TRBV4-1
CDR3aa: CASSQLGGSGEQFF
CDR3nt: TGCGCCAGCAGCCAATTAGGTGGTAGCGGGGAGCAGTTCTTC

d_gene: .
abundance: .
j_gene: TRBJ2-2
v_gene: TRBV27
CDR3aa: CASSFLDSANTGELFF
CDR3nt: TGTGCCAGCAGTTTCCTTGACAGCGCGAACACCGGGGAGCTGTTTTTT

d_gene: .
abundance: .
j_gene: TRBJ2-2
v_gene: TRBV16
CDR3aa: CASGITGNTGELFF
CDR3nt: TGTGCCAGCGGTATTACAGGGAACACCGGGGAGCTGTTTTTT

d_gene: .
abundance: .
j_gene: TRBJ1-4
v_gene: TRBV3-1/TRBV3-2
CDR3aa: CASSQRAGLNEKLFF
CDR3nt: TGTGCCAGCAGCCAACGGGCAGGGCTAAATGAAAAACTGTTTTTT

d_gene: .
abundance: once
j_gene: TRBJ2-5
v_gene: TRBV2
CDR3aa: CASSAREETQYF
CDR3nt: TGTGCCAGCAGTGCCCGGGAGGAGACCCAGTACTTC

d_gene: .
abundance: .
j_gene: TRBJ2-1
v_gene: TRBV7-3
CDR3aa: CASSLSPSSNEQFF
CDR3nt: TGTGCCAGCAGCTTAAGTCCTAGCTCTAATGAGCAGTTCTTC

d_gene: .
abundance: once
j_gene: TRBJ1-2
v_gene: TRBV2
CDR3aa: CASRLSNYGYTF
CDR3nt: TGTGCCAGCAGACTATCTAACTATGGCTACACCTTC

d_gene: .
abundance: once
j_gene: TRBJ1-2
v_gene: TRBV7-2
CDR3aa: CASSLGTANYGYTF
CDR3nt: TGTGCCAGCAGCTTAGGGACAGCTAACTATGGCTACACCTTC

d_gene: TRBD2
abundance: .
j_gene: TRBJ2-1
v_gene: TRBV6-1
CDR3aa: CASSDPSLRGGGRVNEQFF
CDR3nt: TGTGCCAGCAGTGACCCCTCCCTGAGAGGTGGCGGGAGGGTTAATGAGCAGTTCTTC

d_gene: .
abundance: .
j_gene: TRBJ2-5
v_gene: TRBV12-5
CDR3aa: CASGPKSETQYF
CDR3nt: TGTGCTAGTGGCCCAAAATCAGAGACCCAGTACTTC

d_gene: TRBD1
abundance: .
j_gene: TRBJ2-7
v_gene: TRBV18
CDR3aa: CASSEGQGAYEQYF
CDR3nt: TGTGCCAGCTCCGAGGGACAGGGGGCTTACGAGCAGTACTTC

d_gene: TRBD1
abundance: few
j_gene: TRBJ1-6
v_gene: TRBV18
CDR3aa: CASSRDRGNSPLHF
CDR3nt: TGTGCCAGCTCACGGGACAGGGGTAATTCACCCCTCCACTTT

d_gene: TRBD2
abundance: .
j_gene: TRBJ2-5
v_gene: TRBV5-6
CDR3aa: CASSLYAGASQETQYF
CDR3nt: TGTGCCAGCAGCTTGTATGCGGGAGCAAGCCAAGAGACCCAGTACTTC

d_gene: .
abundance: .
j_gene: TRBJ1-2
v_gene: TRBV4-1
CDR3aa: CASSQGARPNYGYTF
CDR3nt: TGCGCCAGCAGCCAAGGGGCCAGGCCAAACTATGGCTACACCTTC

d_gene: TRBD2
abundance: .
j_gene: TRBJ2-3
v_gene: TRBV28
CDR3aa: CASSLYGQTGTSGGADTQYF
CDR3nt: TGTGCCAGCAGTTTATATGGGCAAACCGGGACTAGCGGGGGGGCGGATACGCAGTATTTT

d_gene: TRBD1
abundance: .
j_gene: TRBJ2-7
v_gene: TRBV29-1
CDR3aa: CSVELTGYDYEQYF
CDR3nt: TGCAGCGTTGAACTGACAGGGTACGACTACGAGCAGTACTTC

d_gene: TRBD2
abundance: .
j_gene: TRBJ2-3
v_gene: TRBV14
CDR3aa: CASSPGGAKDTQYF
CDR3nt: TGTGCCAGCAGCCCCGGGGGGGCCAAAGATACGCAGTATTTT

d_gene: .
abundance: .
j_gene: TRBJ1-2
v_gene: TRBV19
CDR3aa: CASSSGSREGYTF
CDR3nt: TGTGCCAGTAGTTCAGGGTCAAGGGAAGGCTACACCTTC

d_gene: TRBD2
abundance: .
j_gene: TRBJ2-1
v_gene: TRBV11-2
CDR3aa: CASSLVAGGNEQFF
CDR3nt: TGTGCCAGCAGCTTAGTAGCGGGAGGCAATGAGCAGTTCTTC